What follows are 25 T cell receptor beta chains derived from one specimen sequenced in a study of control samples from healthy donors and cancer patients. The assay was immunoSEQ multiplex PCR, and TCRdb's table has in-frame clones only and misses some. The sample holds 350,000 to 450,000 clones; approximately 90% are singletons and the top ten take about 6.3%. Sequencing was done on a sample of PBMCs. These receptors were collected from a man aged 35 to 55 with head and neck cancer.

This chain connects TRBV5-5 to TRBJ2-7; tentatively, D is TRBD2 (5 bases). The V gene's germline CDR1 is SGHKS and CDR2 YYEKEE (reference sequence). CDR3 length: 14 amino acids. V lost 3 bases to trimming and J lost 2 bases, with 12 bases between them. The CDR3 DNA follows: TGTGCCAGCAGCTCCTCACTAGGGACCTACGAGCAGTACTTC. Its translation is CASSSSLGTYEQYF.

This chain's CDR3 is CASSYSFGVGELFF. The DNA for the CDR3 is TGTGCCAGCAGTTACTCCTTCGGGGTCGGGGAGCTGTTTTTT. J is TRBJ2-2 and V is TRBV6-5; D possibly corresponds to TRBD2 (5 bases). Trimming removed 0 bases from V and 7 bases from J, with 9 bases in between. Per germline, CDR1 MNHEY and CDR2 SVGAGI. This CDR3 is 14 amino acids long.

The gene calls are TRBV14 and TRBJ2-1; D is possibly TRBD1 (7 bases). The CDR3 contains 15 residues. The germline V gene encodes CDR1 SGHDN and CDR2 FVKESK. V lost 10 bases, J lost 0 bases, and 16 bases lay in between. For the CDR3, the DNA is TGTGCCACCCAGGGGGGAGTAAACTCCTACAATGAGCAGTTCTTC. Protein: CATQGGVNSYNEQFF.

This sequence joins TRBV4-2 and TRBJ1-2, with a possible D match to TRBD1 (5 bases). The CDR3 is made up of 15 amino acids. The V gene's germline CDR1 is LGHNA and CDR2 YNFKEQ. Trimming shortened V by 1 base and J by 5 bases, and 14 bases separated the two germline ends. CDR3 nucleotides: TGTGCCAGCAGCCAAGTTGGGGGGTCGGTGTATGGCTACACCTTC. It specifies CASSQVGGSVYGYTF.

The gene calls are TRBV19 and TRBJ2-7; D possibly corresponds to TRBD1 (6 bases). Germline CDR1 LNHDA, CDR2 SQIVND (reference sequence). The CDR3 covers 11 residues. The CDR3 loop is CVRQGPYEQYF. CDR3 DNA: TGTGTCCGGCAGGGGCCTTACGAGCAGTACTTC.

J is TRBJ2-3 and V is TRBV3-1 (or the pseudogene TRBV3-2); D unresolved. The V gene lost 3 bases and the J gene lost 7 bases, with 8 bases spanning the gap. The CDR3 has 12 residues. CDR1 LGHDT and CDR2 YNNKEL come from the germline V gene (reference sequence). In nucleotides, the CDR3 is TGTGCCAGCAGCCAGGACCCCAATACGCAGTATTTT. It codes for CASSQDPNTQYF.

The genes are TRBV10-3 and TRBJ1-6; D is ambiguous. V was pared by 7 bases and J by 6 bases, with 10 bases between. The CDR3 consists of 13 residues. CDR1 and CDR2 (germline): ENHRY, SYGVKD. The DNA for the CDR3 is TGTGCCATCAATGGTCAGACTAATTCACCCCTCCACTTT. This translates into CAINGQTNSPLHF.

The V gene is TRBV28, the J gene TRBJ1-6; D perhaps matches TRBD1 (6 bases). Trimming took 2 bases from V and 0 from J, leaving 20 bases between them. The CDR3 length is 20 residues. Germline CDR1 is MDHEN and CDR2 is SYDVKM. The CDR3 loop reads CASSLPSLGQISSYNSPLHF. The CDR3 DNA reads TGTGCCAGCAGTTTACCCTCCCTTGGACAGATAAGCTCCTATAATTCACCCCTCCACTTT.

This rearrangement joins TRBV6-5 to TRBJ1-4; D gene ambiguous. Germline lookup yields CDR1 MNHEY and CDR2 SVGAGI. The CDR3 is made up of 14 amino acids. Trimming removed 8 bases at V and 1 base at J, with 11 bases between. CDR3 sequence reads: CASSPEGTNEKLFF. CDR3 in DNA: TGTGCCAGCTCCCCCGAGGGAACTAATGAAAAACTGTTTTTT.

This clone was observed a single time. The chain is built from TRBV19 and TRBJ1-2; D not certain. Trimming stripped 3 bases from V and 8 bases from J, with 10 bases between. Germline assignment: CDR1 LNHDA and CDR2 SQIVND (reference sequence). The CDR3 covers 12 residues. The CDR3 sequence is CASSMGASGYTF. CDR3 nucleotide sequence: TGTGCCAGTAGTATGGGTGCTAGCGGCTACACCTTC.

The V call is TRBV27, the J call TRBJ2-5; 14 nucleotides line up with TRBD2. Per the germline V gene, CDR1 is MNHEY and CDR2 is SMNVEV (reference sequence). V lost 7 bases and J lost 4; bases outside the gene matches: 5. This CDR3 is built from 15 residues. CDR3 region: CASTSGTSGRETQYF. The DNA for the CDR3 is TGTGCCAGCACCTCGGGGACTAGCGGGAGAGAGACCCAGTACTTC.

Concerning this clone: This CDR3 is also generated by other DNA sequences in the sample. CDR3: CAWSVGGTGNTIYF. The CDR3 region has the DNA TGTGCCTGGAGTGTGGGGGGTACTGGAAACACCATATATTTT. V gene TRBV30 combines with J gene TRBJ1-3; D is perhaps TRBD1 (5 bases). There are 14 residues in the CDR3. V gave up 0 bases and J gave up 2 bases, with 8 bases separating them. The germline gives CDR1 GTSNPN, CDR2 SVGIG (reference sequence).

This chain connects TRBV2 to TRBJ2-2; 7 bases fit TRBD1. Germline V gene data show CDR1 as SNHLY and CDR2 as FYNNEI. This CDR3 is built from 14 residues. Trimming took 9 bases from V and 4 from J; bases not matched to a gene: 8. CDR3 DNA: TGTGCCAGTATAAACCGACAGGGCACCGGGGAGCTGTTTTTT. Translating gives CASINRQGTGELFF.

The chain has TRBV28 and TRBJ2-5; 8 nucleotides agree with TRBD1. Trimming removed 5 bases from V and 3 bases from J; junction bases left unmatched: 14. CDR3 length: 17 residues. Germline V gene lookup returns CDR1 MDHEN and CDR2 SYDVKM. CDR3 residues: CASSQNRGQDAKETQYF. The CDR3 DNA follows: TGTGCCAGCAGTCAAAACCGGGGACAGGATGCCAAAGAGACCCAGTACTTC.

This chain links TRBV3-1 (or the pseudogene TRBV3-2) with TRBJ1-4; no clear D. CDR3 length: 13 residues. V lost 3 bases, J lost 7 bases, and 9 bases lay in between. Germline loops: CDR1 LGHDT, CDR2 YNNKEL (reference sequence). CDR3 amino acids: CASSQPGFEKLFF. The CDR3 nucleotides are TGTGCCAGCAGCCAGCCGGGATTTGAAAAACTGTTTTTT.

The chain links TRBV27 to TRBJ1-6; D is uncertain. CDR3 size: 15 residues. V lost 5 bases and J 0 bases, leaving 8 bases between the germline ends. Germline CDR1 is MNHEY and CDR2 is SMNVEV (reference sequence). CDR3 bases: TGTGCCAGCAGTCATGACGGCTCCTATAATTCACCCCTCCACTTT. Its protein is CASSHDGSYNSPLHF.

The rearrangement uses TRBV7-9 and TRBJ1-1, with D possibly matching TRBD1 (6 bases). The CDR3 is made up of 15 amino acids. Germline V lookup: CDR1 SEHNR, CDR2 FQNEAQ (reference sequence). V was trimmed by 5 bases and J by 0 bases, leaving 13 bases between them. CDR3 DNA sequence: TGTGCCAGCAGCGCCCGGAACAGGGTGAACACTGAAGCTTTCTTT. This sequence encodes CASSARNRVNTEAFF.

The chain employs TRBV7-9 and TRBJ2-1, with TRBD1 matching over 8 bases. The CDR3 extends over 14 amino acids. CDR1 and CDR2 from the germline V gene are SEHNR and FQNEAQ (reference sequence). Losses at the gene ends were 5 bases for V and 9 bases for J; bases not matched to a gene: 9. This CDR3 is CASSQVTGGFEQFF. CDR3 DNA: TGTGCCAGCAGCCAAGTCACAGGGGGGTTTGAGCAGTTCTTC. Complete variable domain (other parts from reference TRBV7-9 and TRBJ2-1): DTGVSQNPRHKITKRGQNVTFRCDPISEHNRLYWYRQTLGQGPEFLTYFQNEAQLEKSRLLSDRFSAERPKGSFSTLEIQRTEQGDSAMYLCASSQVTGGFEQFFGPGTRLTVL.

This rearrangement joins TRBV12-5 to TRBJ2-3; 7 positions agree with TRBD1. V trimming: 3 bases; J trimming: 1 base; junction bases outside the gene matches: 4. This CDR3 has 15 residues. The germline V gene encodes CDR1 LGHNT and CDR2 FRNRAP. Here the CDR3 DNA reads TGTGCTAGTGGTTTAGACGGGACAGGCACAGATACGCAGTATTTT. Its protein is CASGLDGTGTDTQYF.

This clone has more than one count but fewer than ten. This chain joins TRBV2 and TRBJ1-5; D ambiguous. The germline V gene has CDR1 SNHLY and CDR2 FYNNEI. The V end lost 0 bases, the J end lost 2 bases, and 14 bases lay between the germline ends. The length of the CDR3 is 17 residues. The CDR3 loop is CASSEALGLRGNQPQHF. The CDR3 DNA reads as TGTGCCAGCAGTGAAGCGCTTGGGCTTAGAGGCAATCAGCCCCAGCATTTT. Full variable domain (rest looked up from reference TRBV2 and TRBJ1-5): EPEVTQTPSHQVTQMGQEVILRCVPISNHLYFYWYRQILGQKVEFLVSFYNNEISEKSEIFDDQFSVERPDGSNFTLKIRSTKLEDSAMYFCASSEALGLRGNQPQHFGDGTRLSIL.

V gene TRBV7-3 combines with J gene TRBJ2-3, with unresolved D. Germline lookup yields CDR1 SGHTA and CDR2 FQGTGA. This CDR3 region has 14 residues. V lost 5 bases, J lost 6 bases, and 15 bases lay in between. For the CDR3, the DNA is TGTGCCAGCAGCACCCCCCTTCGCCCGGATACGCAGTATTTT. Protein: CASSTPLRPDTQYF.

This sequence joins TRBV19 and TRBJ1-2; TRBD1 matches 10 bases. The CDR3 is made up of 16 amino acids. V trimming: 7 bases; J trimming: 3 bases; junction bases outside the gene matches: 11. The germline V gene has CDR1 LNHDA and CDR2 SQIVND (reference sequence). The CDR3 is CASTGQGRVGDYGYTF. CDR3 DNA: TGTGCCAGTACGGGACAGGGGCGAGTTGGGGACTATGGCTACACCTTC.

In the case of this clone: A junction boundary mismatches the germline segment, possibly from a read error. This chain links TRBV6-2 or TRBV6-3 with TRBJ1-5, with D unresolved. Germline CDR1 reads MNHEY; CDR2 reads SVGEGT. The CDR3 sequence is 15 residues long. Here the CDR3 DNA reads TGTGCCAGCAGCTACTTTCAGAAACCCAATCAGCCCCAGCATTTT. Translation gives CASSYFQKPNQPQHF.

J is TRBJ2-3 and V is TRBV19; perhaps TRBD1 as D (5 bases). V was trimmed by 5 bases and J by 5 bases, leaving 14 bases between them. The germline CDR1 and CDR2 sequences are LNHDA and SQIVND (reference sequence). CDR3 size: 14 residues. The CDR3 sequence: CASSLDSFLDTQYF. The CDR3 DNA reads TGTGCCAGTAGTCTCGACAGTTTCTTAGATACGCAGTATTTT.

This chain joins TRBV3-1 (or the pseudogene TRBV3-2) and TRBJ1-3; D gene ambiguous. Trimming took off 5 bases at V and 2 bases at J, with 10 bases between the two ends. This CDR3 has 14 residues. Germline CDR1 reads LGHDT; CDR2 reads YNNKEL (reference sequence). The CDR3 DNA sequence: TGTGCCAGCAGCTATGGGGAGCCTGGAAACACCATATATTTT. Translation gives CASSYGEPGNTIYF.